This entry concerns a single TCR beta chain. These data belong to a study of Ad26.COV2.S vaccination and SARS-CoV-2 variants. Stated treatment: around 19 received Ad26.COV2.S at low or high dose, single or two shots; about 5 received placebo; per-sample allocation not given. All samples were drawn on day 63, counting from the first vaccine or placebo injection. Clones were sequenced by immunoSEQ multiplex PCR, and TCRdb holds only the in-frame ones, with some missing. The sample has about 480,000 clones, roughly nine tenths seen once. The source of this sequence is a person between 18 and 65 years old who received the Ad26.COV2.S COVID-19 vaccine or a placebo. This specimen consisted of peripheral blood, obtained in a trial of Ad26.COV2.S vaccine versus placebo.

The CDR3 region is CATYHFGGLDYGYTF. CDR3 coding DNA: TGTGCCACTTACCACTTCGGGGGGCTCGACTATGGCTACACCTTC. V usage is TRBV10-3 and J usage is TRBJ1-2, with D possibly being TRBD1 (6 bases). V dropped 10 bases and J dropped 3 bases, with 21 bases sitting between them. The CDR3 is 15 residues long. Per the germline V gene, CDR1 is ENHRY and CDR2 is SYGVKD.